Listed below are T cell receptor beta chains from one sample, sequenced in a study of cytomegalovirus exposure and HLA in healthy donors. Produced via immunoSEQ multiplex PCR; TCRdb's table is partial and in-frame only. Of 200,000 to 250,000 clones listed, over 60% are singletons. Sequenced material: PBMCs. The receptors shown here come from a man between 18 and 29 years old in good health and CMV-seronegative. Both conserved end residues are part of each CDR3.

CDR3 protein: CASSLGLAGPTGELFF
V gene: TRBV7-9
J gene: TRBJ2-2

CDR3 protein: CAWSEEGEQYF
V gene: TRBV30
J gene: NA

CDR3 protein: CASSLGAGGPTGELFF
V gene: TRBV7-8
J gene: TRBJ2-2

CDR3 protein: CASSDYRVLPFYGYTF
V gene: TRBV21-1
J gene: TRBJ1-2

CDR3 protein: CASRAQGAKADTQYF
V gene: TRBV7-9
J gene: TRBJ2-3

CDR3 protein: CATSRSTGGGYGYTF
V gene: TRBV15
J gene: TRBJ1-2

CDR3 protein: CASSLWAGLAENEQYF
V gene: TRBV27
J gene: TRBJ2-7

CDR3 protein: CASSVRDGVSGNTIYF
V gene: TRBV9
J gene: TRBJ1-3

CDR3 protein: CASSGRGQGIGRETQYF
V gene: TRBV7-6
J gene: TRBJ2-5

CDR3 protein: CASSFRLAGGLYEQFF
V gene: TRBV27
J gene: TRBJ2-1

CDR3 protein: CASSESQGTPYEQYF
V gene: TRBV10-1
J gene: TRBJ2-7

CDR3 protein: CASSPVTVFSGYTF
V gene: TRBV7-9
J gene: TRBJ1-2

CDR3 protein: CSARALETQYF
V gene: TRBV20-1
J gene: TRBJ2-5

CDR3 protein: CASSLSSREGQRDTEAFF
V gene: TRBV7-9
J gene: TRBJ1-1

CDR3 protein: CASSLGGRASGRGEQYF
V gene: TRBV5-4
J gene: TRBJ2-7

CDR3 protein: CASMGQGNQPQHF
V gene: TRBV2
J gene: TRBJ1-5

CDR3 protein: CASSAGDSTDTQYF
V gene: TRBV6-1
J gene: TRBJ2-3

CDR3 protein: CASSPRTGANTEAFF
V gene: TRBV28
J gene: TRBJ1-1

CDR3 protein: CASSPGGDYGYTF
V gene: TRBV6-5
J gene: TRBJ1-2

CDR3 protein: CASSGGQWDQPQHF
V gene: TRBV2
J gene: TRBJ1-5

CDR3 protein: CASSFRVSQETQYF
V gene: TRBV7-2
J gene: TRBJ2-5

CDR3 protein: CATRVRDREAFF
V gene: TRBV15
J gene: TRBJ1-1

CDR3 protein: CAWSGSGRSYEQYF
V gene: TRBV30
J gene: TRBJ2-7

CDR3 protein: CASSPGTSGRTAPSREQYF
V gene: TRBV5-1
J gene: TRBJ2-7

CDR3 protein: CASSAGQGAGANVLTF
V gene: TRBV2
J gene: TRBJ2-6

CDR3 protein: CASSPRWDQPQHF
V gene: TRBV27
J gene: TRBJ1-5

CDR3 protein: CASSVQGENTEAFF
V gene: TRBV27
J gene: TRBJ1-1

CDR3 protein: CASSLRRLAGDEQYF
V gene: TRBV7-8
J gene: TRBJ2-7

CDR3 protein: CASSLERTGLGEAFF
V gene: TRBV7-9
J gene: TRBJ1-1

CDR3 protein: CASSLGQGAYGYTF
V gene: TRBV28
J gene: TRBJ1-2

CDR3 protein: CSVDWDTLPGQGAFAVGNQPQHF
V gene: TRBV29-1
J gene: TRBJ1-5

CDR3 protein: CATGTNSYEQYF
V gene: TRBV19
J gene: TRBJ2-7

CDR3 protein: CASSLGGSQNIQYF
V gene: TRBV28
J gene: TRBJ2-4

CDR3 protein: CASSVRPGDTQYF
V gene: TRBV27
J gene: TRBJ2-3

CDR3 protein: CASSLRYQGLETQYF
V gene: TRBV5-1
J gene: TRBJ2-5

CDR3 protein: CAWSPETVAQYF
V gene: TRBV30
J gene: TRBJ2-3

CDR3 protein: CAWSTGPNQPQHF
V gene: TRBV30
J gene: TRBJ1-5

CDR3 protein: CASLQGLAGFEQYF
V gene: TRBV6-1
J gene: TRBJ2-7

CDR3 protein: CASSLLGQTNEKLFF
V gene: TRBV27
J gene: TRBJ1-4

CDR3 protein: CASSPGEKLFF
V gene: TRBV7-3
J gene: TRBJ2-2

CDR3 protein: CASSPGWGPTYEQYF
V gene: TRBV19
J gene: TRBJ2-7

CDR3 protein: CASSERGSPQHF
V gene: TRBV5-5
J gene: TRBJ1-5

CDR3 protein: CASSLYRDYEQYF
V gene: TRBV5-8
J gene: TRBJ2-7

CDR3 protein: CASSQEELSGTYEQYF
V gene: TRBV4-1
J gene: TRBJ2-7

CDR3 protein: CASSIDGGLASGEQFF
V gene: TRBV19
J gene: TRBJ2-1

CDR3 protein: CASSFYRETEAFF
V gene: TRBV7-2
J gene: TRBJ1-1

CDR3 protein: CASSQLEAGNTEAFF
V gene: TRBV23-1
J gene: TRBJ1-1